Each of the 9 T cell receptor beta chains below was sequenced from the same sample in a study of blood T cell repertoires in COVID-19. Sequencing used immunoSEQ multiplex PCR; TCRdb keeps in-frame clones, though not all of them. The repertoire holds roughly 250,000 clones, roughly four fifths seen once, with 9.5% to 15% in the top ten. Material for sequencing was peripheral blood. The receptor source for this set is an older woman with active or convalescent COVID-19.

This chain connects TRBV10-3 to TRBJ1-3, with TRBD1 matching 8 bases. With V trimmed by 6 bases and J by 4 bases, 5 bases remained unmatched. Germline assignment: CDR1 ENHRY and CDR2 SYGVKD. CDR3 length: 14 residues. The DNA for the CDR3 is TGTGCCATCAGGGAGACAGGGGACGGAAACACCATATATTTT. It translates to CAIRETGDGNTIYF.

The chain recombines TRBV9 with TRBJ2-5, with a possible D match to TRBD2 (7 bases). Germline loops: CDR1 SGDLS, CDR2 YYNGEE. The V end lost 0 bases, the J end lost 4 bases, and 13 bases lay between the germline ends. The CDR3 extends over 15 amino acids. CDR3 coding DNA: TGTGCCAGCAGCGTAGCGGGGGGCTTAGTAGAGACCCAGTACTTC. This translates into CASSVAGGLVETQYF.

The V call is TRBV2, the J call TRBJ2-1; weak D call: TRBD2 (6 bases). Germline CDR1 reads SNHLY; CDR2 reads FYNNEI. This CDR3 spans 15 amino acids. V lost 5 bases, J lost 0 bases, and 11 bases lay in between. The CDR3 DNA reads TGTGCCAGCAGTTCGGGGAGGAGCTCCTACAATGAGCAGTTCTTC. This encodes CASSSGRSSYNEQFF.

The V call is TRBV7-6, the J call TRBJ1-6, with TRBD1 as a possible D gene (5 bases). This CDR3 has 15 residues. V was trimmed by 1 base and J by 8 bases, leaving 12 bases between them. The germline V gene has CDR1 SGHVS and CDR2 FNYEAQ. CDR3 region: CASSLELGGDSPLHF. The DNA for the CDR3 is TGTGCCAGCAGCTTAGAGTTGGGGGGGGATTCACCCCTCCACTTT.

The chain has TRBV5-1 and TRBJ1-1, with a tentative D call TRBD1 (6 bases). This CDR3 contains 15 residues. V was shortened by 0 bases and J by 0 bases, with 9 bases between the two germline ends. The germline CDR1 and CDR2 sequences are SGHRS and YFSETQ. The CDR3 nucleotides read TGCGCCAGCAGCTTGGGGACAGCTTTGAACACTGAAGCTTTCTTT. It codes for CASSLGTALNTEAFF.

This sequence joins TRBV7-2 and TRBJ1-2; perhaps TRBD1 as D (6 bases). The CDR3 is made up of 16 amino acids. Germline V lookup: CDR1 SGHTA, CDR2 FQGNSA. V was clipped by 1 base and J by 7 bases, with 19 bases between them. CDR3 sequence reads: CASSLGGAQGIGGYTF. CDR3 DNA: TGTGCCAGCAGCTTAGGGGGAGCGCAGGGGATTGGTGGCTACACCTTC.

The rearrangement uses TRBV3-1 (or the pseudogene TRBV3-2) and TRBJ1-1; D gene uncertain. The CDR3 extends over 14 amino acids. CDR1 is LGHDT, CDR2 YNNKEL, per germline (reference sequence). V dropped 3 bases and J dropped 0 bases, with 8 bases sitting between them. DNA of the CDR3: TGTGCCAGCAGCCACAGAGGGATGAACACTGAAGCTTTCTTT. This sequence encodes CASSHRGMNTEAFF.

CDR3 bases: TGTGCCAGCAGTTACGACAGGGGGGGCACCTACGAGCAGTACTTC. Translating it yields CASSYDRGGTYEQYF. The V gene is TRBV6-5, the J gene TRBJ2-7, with 9 bases lining up with TRBD1. Germline values: CDR1 MNHEY, CDR2 SVGAGI. The CDR3 is made up of 15 amino acids. After removal of 2 bases from V and 2 bases from J, the junction contained 4 bases not matched to a gene.

J is TRBJ2-2 and V is TRBV11-3; D remains ambiguous. This CDR3 comprises 12 residues. Germline V CDR1 and CDR2: SGHNT, YENEEA. The V end was cut by 7 bases, the J end by 4 bases, with 7 bases between. CDR3 DNA: TGTGCCAGCACCAACACCACCGGGGAGCTGTTTTTT. This codes for CASTNTTGELFF.